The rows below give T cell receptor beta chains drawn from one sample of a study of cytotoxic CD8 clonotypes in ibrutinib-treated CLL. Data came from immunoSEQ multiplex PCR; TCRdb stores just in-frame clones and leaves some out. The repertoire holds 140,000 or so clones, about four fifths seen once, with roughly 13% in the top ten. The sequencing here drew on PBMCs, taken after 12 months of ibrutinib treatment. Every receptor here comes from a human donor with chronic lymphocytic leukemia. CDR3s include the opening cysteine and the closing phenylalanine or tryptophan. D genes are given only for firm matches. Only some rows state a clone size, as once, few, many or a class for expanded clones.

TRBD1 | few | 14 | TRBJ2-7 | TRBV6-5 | TGTGCCAGCAGTTGGGACAGGGGATTCTACGAGCAGTACTTC | CASSWDRGFYEQYF
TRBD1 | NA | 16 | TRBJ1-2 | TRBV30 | TGTGCCTGGAGTGTGGGGAAGACAGGGCTAGGATATGGCTACACCTTC | CAWSVGKTGLGYGYTF
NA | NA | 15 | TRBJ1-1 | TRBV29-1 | TGCAGCGTCCCCTGGGGTACAGGGAGTTTGACTGAAGCTTTCTTT | CSVPWGTGSLTEAFF
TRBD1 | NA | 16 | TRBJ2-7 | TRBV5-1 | TGCGCCAGCAGCTTGGCCGGCGGGACAGGCTTTTACGAGCAGTACTTC | CASSLAGGTGFYEQYF
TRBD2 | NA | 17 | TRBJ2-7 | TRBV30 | TGTGCCTGGAATTTACCCGATGGACTAGCGGGAGAGTACGAGCAGTACTTC | CAWNLPDGLAGEYEQYF
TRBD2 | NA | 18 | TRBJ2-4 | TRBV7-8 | TGTGCCAGCAGTTTTGGGGCGCGGGCGGGAGCGCACGAAAACATTCAGTACTTC | CASSFGARAGAHENIQYF
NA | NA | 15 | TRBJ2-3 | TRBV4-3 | TGCGCCAGCAGCTCCGAAGGTGTAGTGGCAGATACGCAGTATTTT | CASSSEGVVADTQYF
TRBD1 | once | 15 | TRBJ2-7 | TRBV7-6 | TGTGCCAGCAGCTTAGTCAGGGACAGAGGATACGAGCAGTACTTC | CASSLVRDRGYEQYF
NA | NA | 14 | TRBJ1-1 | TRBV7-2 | TGTGCCAGCAGCTTAGTATCAGGGAACACTGAAGCTTTCTTT | CASSLVSGNTEAFF
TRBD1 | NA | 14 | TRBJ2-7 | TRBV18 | TGTGCCAGCTCACCGGGACAGGGCACCTACGAGCAGTACTTC | CASSPGQGTYEQYF
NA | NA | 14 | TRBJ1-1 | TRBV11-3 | TGTGCCAGCAGCCGAGGGGGAGGGGACCCTGAAGCTTTCTTT | CASSRGGGDPEAFF
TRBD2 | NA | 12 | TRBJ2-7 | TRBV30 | TGTGCCTGGAGGGGACTAACCTACGAGCAGTACTTC | CAWRGLTYEQYF
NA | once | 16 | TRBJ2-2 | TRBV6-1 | TGTGCCAGCAGTGAAATTGGCAGGGGTCGGAGCGGGGAGCTGTTTTTT | CASSEIGRGRSGELFF
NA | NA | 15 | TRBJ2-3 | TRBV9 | TGTGCCAGCAGCCCCTTAGCTTTAGGGGCAGATACGCAGTATTTT | CASSPLALGADTQYF
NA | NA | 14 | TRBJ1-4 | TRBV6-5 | TGTGCCAGCAGTTATCGGGATTGGAGTGAAAAACTGTTTTTT | CASSYRDWSEKLFF
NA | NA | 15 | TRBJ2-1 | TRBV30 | TGTGCCTGGAGTGTATTATCGGGGTTCTACAATGAGCAGTTCTTC | CAWSVLSGFYNEQFF
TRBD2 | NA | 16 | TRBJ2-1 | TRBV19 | TGTGCCAGTAGTAGCCCGGGAGCGGGGAATGGTAATGAGCAGTTCTTC | CASSSPGAGNGNEQFF
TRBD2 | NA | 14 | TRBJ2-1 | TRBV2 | TGTGCCAGCAGCGGTGGGACTAGCGACAATGAGCAGTTCTTC | CASSGGTSDNEQFF
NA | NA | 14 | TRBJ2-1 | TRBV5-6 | TGTGCCAGCAGTTACTACCGACAGTACAATGAGCAGTTCTTC | CASSYYRQYNEQFF
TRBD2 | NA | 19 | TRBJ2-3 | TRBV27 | TGTGCCAGCAGCACCCTCGGGGGACTAGCGGGATCTAGCACAGATACGCAGTATTTT | CASSTLGGLAGSSTDTQYF
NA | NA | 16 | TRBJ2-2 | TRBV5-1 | TGCGCCAGCAGCTTTTTGGGGACAACCGATATAGGGGAGCTGTTTTTT | CASSFLGTTDIGELFF
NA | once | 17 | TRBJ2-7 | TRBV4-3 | TGCGCCAGCAGCCAAGATTCCGCGAGGACAGTAGGCTACGAGCAGTACTTC | CASSQDSARTVGYEQYF
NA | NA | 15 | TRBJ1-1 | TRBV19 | TGTGCCAGTAGTACCCCAAGGGTTGGGTTCCCTGAAGCTTTCTTT | CASSTPRVGFPEAFF
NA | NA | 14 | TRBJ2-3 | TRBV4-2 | TGTGCCAGCAGCCAAGATCTTCGGGGAGATACGCAGTATTTT | CASSQDLRGDTQYF
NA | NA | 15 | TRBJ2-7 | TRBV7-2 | TGTGCCAGCAGCTTTGAGACGTTTTCCTCCTACGAGCAGTACTTC | CASSFETFSSYEQYF
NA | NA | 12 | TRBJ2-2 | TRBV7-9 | TGTGCCAGCGGAGGGGGCACCGGGGAGCTGTTTTTT | CASGGGTGELFF
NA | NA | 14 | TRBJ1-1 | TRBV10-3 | TGTGCCATCAGTGATCCAGGGGCGAACACTGAAGCTTTCTTT | CAISDPGANTEAFF
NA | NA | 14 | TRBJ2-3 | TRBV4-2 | TGTGCCAGCAGCCAGTTCCTAGGCACAGATACGCAGTATTTT | CASSQFLGTDTQYF
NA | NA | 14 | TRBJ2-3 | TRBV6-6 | TGTGCCAGCAGTTATTCAGTCTACACAGATACGCAGTATTTT | CASSYSVYTDTQYF
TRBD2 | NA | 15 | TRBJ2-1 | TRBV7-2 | TGTGCCAGCAGCTCCCTAGCGGACTCCTACAATGAGCAGTTCTTC | CASSSLADSYNEQFF
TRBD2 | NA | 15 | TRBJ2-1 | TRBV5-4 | TGTGCCAGCAGCTTGCTAGCGGGAGCTTACAATGAGCAGTTCTTC | CASSLLAGAYNEQFF
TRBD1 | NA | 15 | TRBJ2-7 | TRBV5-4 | TGTGCCAGCAGCTTGGGACAGGGGGCAATCTACGAGCAGTACTTC | CASSLGQGAIYEQYF
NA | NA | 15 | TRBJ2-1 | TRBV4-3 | TGCGCCAGCAGCCAATTCCAGAATTCCTACAATGAGCAGTTCTTC | CASSQFQNSYNEQFF
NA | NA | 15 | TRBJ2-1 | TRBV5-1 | TGCGCCAGCAGCTTGAAGGCAGTCTCCTACAATGAGCAGTTCTTC | CASSLKAVSYNEQFF
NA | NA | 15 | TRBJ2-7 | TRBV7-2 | TGTGCCAGCAGCTTAGCAGGGAGAAGCTCCTACGAGCAGTACTTC | CASSLAGRSSYEQYF
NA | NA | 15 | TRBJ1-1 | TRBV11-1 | TGTGCCAGCAGCCCCCCCTTACGTGTGAACACTGAAGCTTTCTTT | CASSPPLRVNTEAFF
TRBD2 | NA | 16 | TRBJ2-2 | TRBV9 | TGTGCCAGCAGCGTACAAGCGGGAGGGCCCGCCGGGGAGCTGTTTTTT | CASSVQAGGPAGELFF
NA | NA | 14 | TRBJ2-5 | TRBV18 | TGTGCCAGCTCACAAGTGGACAGTCAAGAGACCCAGTACTTC | CASSQVDSQETQYF
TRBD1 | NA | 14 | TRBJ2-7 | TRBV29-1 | TGCAGCGTTGTGACAGGGGGCCATCTGGGCGAGCAGTACTTC | CSVVTGGHLGEQYF
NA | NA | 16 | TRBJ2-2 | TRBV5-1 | TGCGCCAGCAGCTGGGGGGCCTTCTTGAACACCGGGGAGCTGTTTTTT | CASSWGAFLNTGELFF
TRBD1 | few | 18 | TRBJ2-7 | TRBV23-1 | TGCGCCAGCAGTCAACCCAACACTAGGGACAGGGGAGGCGACGAGCAGTACTTC | CASSQPNTRDRGGDEQYF
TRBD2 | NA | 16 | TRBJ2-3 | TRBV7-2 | TGTGCCAGCAGCCATGCTAGCGGGAGTCGTACAGATACGCAGTATTTT | CASSHASGSRTDTQYF
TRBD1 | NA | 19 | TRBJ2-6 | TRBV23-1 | TGCGCCAGCAGTAAAGAGACAGGGGTGGTCTCTACTGGGGCCAACGTCCTGACTTTC | CASSKETGVVSTGANVLTF
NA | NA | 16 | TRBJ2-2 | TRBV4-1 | TGCGCCAGCAGCCAAGTAGGGTTAACGAACACCGGGGAGCTGTTTTTT | CASSQVGLTNTGELFF
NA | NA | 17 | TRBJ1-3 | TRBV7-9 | TGTGCCAGCACCGACCTACAGGGCGTAATCTCTGGAAACACCATATATTTT | CASTDLQGVISGNTIYF
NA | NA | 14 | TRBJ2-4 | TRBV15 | TGTGCCACCAGCAGAGCGACCTTCGGGTTCATTCAGTACTTC | CATSRATFGFIQYF
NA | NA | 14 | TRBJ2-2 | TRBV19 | TGTGCCAGTAGTAGGACTGCTAACACCGGGGAGCTGTTTTTT | CASSRTANTGELFF
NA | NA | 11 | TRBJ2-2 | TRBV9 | TGTGCCAGCAAGGCTGGCGGGGAGCTGTTTTTT | CASKAGGELFF
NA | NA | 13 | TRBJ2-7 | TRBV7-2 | TGTGCCAGCAGCGTGATACAGGGATACGAGCAGTACTTC | CASSVIQGYEQYF
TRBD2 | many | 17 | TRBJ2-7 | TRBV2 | TGTGCCAGCAGATTGGGAGGGACTAGCGGGAAGGGGGGCGAGCAGTACTTC | CASRLGGTSGKGGEQYF
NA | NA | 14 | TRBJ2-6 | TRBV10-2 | TGCGCCAGCAGTGAGGTCTCTGGGGCCAACGTCCTGACTTTC | CASSEVSGANVLTF
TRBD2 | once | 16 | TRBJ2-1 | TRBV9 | TGTGCCAGCAGCGCTAAGTCGGGACTACCCAACAATGAGCAGTTCTTC | CASSAKSGLPNNEQFF
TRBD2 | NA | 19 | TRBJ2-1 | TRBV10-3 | TGTGCCATCAGCCGGACTAGCGGGAATCATCCGAGCTCCTACAATGAGCAGTTCTTC | CAISRTSGNHPSSYNEQFF